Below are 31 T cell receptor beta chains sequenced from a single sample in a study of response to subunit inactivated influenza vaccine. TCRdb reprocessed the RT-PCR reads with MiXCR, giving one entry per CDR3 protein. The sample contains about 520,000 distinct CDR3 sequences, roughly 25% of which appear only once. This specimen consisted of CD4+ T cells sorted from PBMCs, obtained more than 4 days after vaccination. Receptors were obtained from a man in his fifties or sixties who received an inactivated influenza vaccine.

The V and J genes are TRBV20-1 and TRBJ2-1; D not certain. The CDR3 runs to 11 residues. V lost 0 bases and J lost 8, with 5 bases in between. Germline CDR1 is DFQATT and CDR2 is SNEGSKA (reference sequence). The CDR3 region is CSARDGDEQFF. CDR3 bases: TGCAGTGCTAGAGATGGGGATGAGCAGTTCTTC.

The CDR3 spells CSARDPRRSGANVLTF. The CDR3 DNA follows: TGCAGTGCTAGAGATCCGAGGCGCTCTGGGGCCAACGTCCTGACTTTC. The gene calls are TRBV20-1 and TRBJ2-6; D ambiguous. V was pared by 0 bases and J by 0 bases, with 9 bases between. The CDR3 extends over 16 amino acids. The germline gives CDR1 DFQATT, CDR2 SNEGSKA (reference sequence).

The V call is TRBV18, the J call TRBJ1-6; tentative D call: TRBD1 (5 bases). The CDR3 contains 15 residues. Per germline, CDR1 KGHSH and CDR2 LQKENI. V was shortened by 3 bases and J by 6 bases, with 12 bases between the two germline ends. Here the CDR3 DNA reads TGTGCCAGCTCACCGCGACAGAGCGGTAATTCACCCCTCCACTTT. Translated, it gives CASSPRQSGNSPLHF.

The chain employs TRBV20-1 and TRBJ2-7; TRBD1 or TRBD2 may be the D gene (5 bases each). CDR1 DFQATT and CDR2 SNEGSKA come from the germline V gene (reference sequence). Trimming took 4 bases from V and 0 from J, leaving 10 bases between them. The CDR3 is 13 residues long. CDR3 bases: TGCAGTGCTACCGGGACGAACTCCTACGAGCAGTACTTC. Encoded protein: CSATGTNSYEQYF.

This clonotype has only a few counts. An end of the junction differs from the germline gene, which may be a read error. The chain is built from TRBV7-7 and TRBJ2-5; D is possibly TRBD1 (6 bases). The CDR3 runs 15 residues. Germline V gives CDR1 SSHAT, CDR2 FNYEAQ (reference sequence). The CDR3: CASSPTGQGSETQYF. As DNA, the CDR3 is TGTGCTAGCAGCCCAACGGGTCAGGGGTCAGAGACCCAGTACTTC.

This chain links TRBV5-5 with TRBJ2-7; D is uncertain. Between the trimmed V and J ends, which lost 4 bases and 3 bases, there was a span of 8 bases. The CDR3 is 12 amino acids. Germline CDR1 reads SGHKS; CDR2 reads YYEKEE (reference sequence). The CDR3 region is CASSQTDYEQYF. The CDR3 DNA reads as TGTGCCAGCAGCCAGACTGACTACGAGCAGTACTTC.

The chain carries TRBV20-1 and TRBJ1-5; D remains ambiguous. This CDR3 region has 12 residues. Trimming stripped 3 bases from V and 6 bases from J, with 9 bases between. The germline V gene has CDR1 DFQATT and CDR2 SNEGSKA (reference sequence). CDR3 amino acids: CSARRAGQPQHF. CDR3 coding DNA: TGCAGTGCTAGGAGGGCTGGTCAGCCCCAGCATTTT.

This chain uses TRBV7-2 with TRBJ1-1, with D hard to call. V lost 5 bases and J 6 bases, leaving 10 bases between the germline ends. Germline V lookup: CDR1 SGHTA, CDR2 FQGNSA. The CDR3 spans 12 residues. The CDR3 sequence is CASSPRHPEAFF. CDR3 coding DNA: TGTGCCAGCAGCCCAAGACACCCTGAAGCTTTCTTT.

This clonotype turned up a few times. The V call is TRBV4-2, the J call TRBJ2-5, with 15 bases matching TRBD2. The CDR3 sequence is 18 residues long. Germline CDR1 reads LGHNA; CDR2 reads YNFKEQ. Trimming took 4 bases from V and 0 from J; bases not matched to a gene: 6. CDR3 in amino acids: CASSRGLAGGPYQETQYF. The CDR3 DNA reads TGTGCCAGCAGCCGTGGACTAGCGGGAGGGCCATACCAAGAGACCCAGTACTTC.

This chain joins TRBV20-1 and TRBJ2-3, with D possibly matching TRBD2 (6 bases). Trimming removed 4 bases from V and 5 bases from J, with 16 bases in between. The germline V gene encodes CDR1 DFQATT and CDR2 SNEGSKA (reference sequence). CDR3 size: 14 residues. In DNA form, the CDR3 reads TGCAGTGCTACTTGGAAGGGAGGTAGAGATACGCAGTATTTT. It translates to CSATWKGGRDTQYF.

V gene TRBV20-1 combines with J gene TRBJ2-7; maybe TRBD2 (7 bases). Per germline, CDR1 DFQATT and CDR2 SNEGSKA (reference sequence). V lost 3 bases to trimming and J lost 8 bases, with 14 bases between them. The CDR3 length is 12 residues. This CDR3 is CSARGRDKKQYF. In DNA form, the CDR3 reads TGCAGTGCTAGGGGGAGGGACAAGAAGCAGTACTTC.

The CDR3 coding sequence is TGTGCCAGCTCACCACCGGAGAGCAGGGCGTGGGACTACGAGCAGTACTTC. It codes for CASSPPESRAWDYEQYF. The rearrangement joins TRBV18 to TRBJ2-7, with D tentatively TRBD1 (5 bases). From germline, CDR1 is KGHSH and CDR2 LQKENI. The germline V and J ends were trimmed by 0 bases and 3 bases, with 18 bases remaining between them. This CDR3 contains 17 residues. Full variable domain (outside the CDR3, taken from reference TRBV18 and TRBJ2-7): NAGVMQNPRHLVRRRGQEARLRCSPMKGHSHVYWYRQLPEEGLKFMVYLQKENIIDESGMPKERFSAEFPKEGPSILRIQQVVRGDSAAYFCASSPPESRAWDYEQYFGPGTRLTVT.

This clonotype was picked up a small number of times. The CDR3 spells CASSVVGTGGPYNEQFF. CDR3 coding DNA: TGTGCCAGCAGCGTAGTAGGTACGGGGGGGCCCTACAATGAGCAGTTCTTC. The V and J genes are TRBV9 and TRBJ2-1; 8 bases map to TRBD2. The ends lost 0 bases at V and 2 bases at J; junction bases unmatched: 7. The CDR3 is 17 residues long. CDR1 is SGDLS, CDR2 YYNGEE, per germline.

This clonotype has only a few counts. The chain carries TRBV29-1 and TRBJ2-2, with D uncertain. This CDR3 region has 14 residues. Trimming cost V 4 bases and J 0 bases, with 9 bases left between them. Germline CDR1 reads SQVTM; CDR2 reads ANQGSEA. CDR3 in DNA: TGCAGCGTTGGACTCTCCTCGAACACCGGGGAGCTGTTTTTT. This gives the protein CSVGLSSNTGELFF.

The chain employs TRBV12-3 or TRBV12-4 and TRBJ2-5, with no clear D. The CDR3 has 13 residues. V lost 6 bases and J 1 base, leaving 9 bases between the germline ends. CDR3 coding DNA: TGTGCCAGCAGCCAAACGACCCAAGAGACCCAGTACTTC. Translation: CASSQTTQETQYF.

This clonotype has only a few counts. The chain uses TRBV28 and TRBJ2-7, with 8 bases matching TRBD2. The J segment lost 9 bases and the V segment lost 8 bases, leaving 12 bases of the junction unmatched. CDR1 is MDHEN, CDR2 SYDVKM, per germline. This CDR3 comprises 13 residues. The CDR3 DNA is TGTGCCAGCCTTGGCGGGGGGCTCCCGGTGCAGTACTTC. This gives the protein CASLGGGLPVQYF.

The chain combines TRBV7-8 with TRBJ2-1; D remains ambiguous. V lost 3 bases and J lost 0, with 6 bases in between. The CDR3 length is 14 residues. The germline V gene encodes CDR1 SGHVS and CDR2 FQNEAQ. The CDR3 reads CASSFVPSYNEQFF. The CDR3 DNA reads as TGTGCCAGCAGCTTTGTGCCCTCCTACAATGAGCAGTTCTTC.

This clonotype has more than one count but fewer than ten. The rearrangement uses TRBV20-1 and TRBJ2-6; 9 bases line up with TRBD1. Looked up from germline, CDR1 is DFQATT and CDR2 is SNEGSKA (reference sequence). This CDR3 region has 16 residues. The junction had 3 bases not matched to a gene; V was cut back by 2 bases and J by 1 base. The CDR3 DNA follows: TGCAGTGCTAGATACAGGGGGCAGTCTGGGGCCAACGTCCTGACTTTC. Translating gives CSARYRGQSGANVLTF.

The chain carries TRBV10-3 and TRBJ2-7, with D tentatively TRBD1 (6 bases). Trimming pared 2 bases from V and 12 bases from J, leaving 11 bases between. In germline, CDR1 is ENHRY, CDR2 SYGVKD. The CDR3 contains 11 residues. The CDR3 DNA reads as TGTGCCATCAGTGAGGGGCAGGGGCTGTACTTC. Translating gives CAISEGQGLYF.

CDR3 sequence: CASSYSGLAGDLNEQFF. CDR3 nucleotide sequence: TGTGCCAGCAGTTACTCGGGCTTAGCGGGAGATCTGAATGAGCAGTTCTTC. The chain has TRBV6-5 and TRBJ2-1, with TRBD2 identical over 9 bases. V lost 0 bases, J lost 7 bases, and 10 bases stayed unmatched. CDR1 is MNHEY and CDR2 is SVGAGI in the germline V gene. The CDR3 loop spans 17 amino acids.

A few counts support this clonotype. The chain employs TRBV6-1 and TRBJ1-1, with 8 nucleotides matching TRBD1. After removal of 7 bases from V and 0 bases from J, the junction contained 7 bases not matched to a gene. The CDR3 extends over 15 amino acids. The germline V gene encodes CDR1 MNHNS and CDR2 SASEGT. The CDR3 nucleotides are TGTGCCAGCAAAGCAGACAGGGGAATGAACACTGAAGCTTTCTTT. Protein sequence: CASKADRGMNTEAFF.

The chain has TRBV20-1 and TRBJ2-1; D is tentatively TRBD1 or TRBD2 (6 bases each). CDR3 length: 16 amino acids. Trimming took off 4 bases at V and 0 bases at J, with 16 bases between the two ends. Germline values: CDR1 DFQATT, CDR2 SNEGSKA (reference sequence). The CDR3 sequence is CSATIRGQSSYNEQFF. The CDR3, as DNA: TGCAGTGCTACGATTCGGGGGCAGTCCTCCTACAATGAGCAGTTCTTC.

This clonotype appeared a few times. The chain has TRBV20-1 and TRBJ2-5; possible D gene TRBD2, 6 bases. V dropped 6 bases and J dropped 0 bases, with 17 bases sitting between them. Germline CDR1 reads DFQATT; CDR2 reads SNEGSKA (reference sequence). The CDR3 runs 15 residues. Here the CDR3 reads CSAATGTGDQETQYF. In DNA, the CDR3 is TGCAGTGCCGCAACCGGCACGGGGGACCAAGAGACCCAGTACTTC.

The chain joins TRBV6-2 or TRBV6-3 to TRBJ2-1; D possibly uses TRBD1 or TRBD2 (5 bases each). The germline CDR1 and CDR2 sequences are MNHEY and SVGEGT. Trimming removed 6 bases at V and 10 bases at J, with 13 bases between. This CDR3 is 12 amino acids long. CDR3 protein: CASSNTRDEQFF. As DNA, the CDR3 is TGTGCCAGCAGCAATACTAGGGACGAGCAGTTCTTC.

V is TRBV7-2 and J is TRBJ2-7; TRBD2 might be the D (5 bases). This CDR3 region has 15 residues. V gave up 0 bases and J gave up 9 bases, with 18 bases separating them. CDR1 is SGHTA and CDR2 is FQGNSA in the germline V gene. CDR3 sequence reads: CASSLAVPRSSRQYF. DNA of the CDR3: TGTGCCAGCAGCTTAGCGGTTCCCCGATCTAGCAGGCAGTACTTC.

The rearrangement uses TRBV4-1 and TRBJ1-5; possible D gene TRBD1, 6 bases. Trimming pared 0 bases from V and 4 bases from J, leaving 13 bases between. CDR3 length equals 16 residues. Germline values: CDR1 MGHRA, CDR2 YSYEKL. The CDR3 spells CASSQDRRTANQPQHF. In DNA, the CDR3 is TGCGCCAGCAGCCAAGACCGGCGGACAGCGAATCAGCCCCAGCATTTT.

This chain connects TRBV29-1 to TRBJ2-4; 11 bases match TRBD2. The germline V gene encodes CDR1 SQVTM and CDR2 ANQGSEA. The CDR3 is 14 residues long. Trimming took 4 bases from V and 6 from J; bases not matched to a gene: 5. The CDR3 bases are TGCAGCGTTGTACTAGCGGGAGTTAGAAACATTCAGTACTTC. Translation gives CSVVLAGVRNIQYF.

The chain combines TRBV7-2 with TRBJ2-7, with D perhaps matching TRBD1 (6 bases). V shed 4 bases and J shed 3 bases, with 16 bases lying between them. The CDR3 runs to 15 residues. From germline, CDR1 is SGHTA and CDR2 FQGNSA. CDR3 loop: CASSSSWGLGYEQYF. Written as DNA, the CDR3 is TGTGCCAGCAGCTCGTCCTGGGGGCTTGGCTACGAGCAGTACTTC.

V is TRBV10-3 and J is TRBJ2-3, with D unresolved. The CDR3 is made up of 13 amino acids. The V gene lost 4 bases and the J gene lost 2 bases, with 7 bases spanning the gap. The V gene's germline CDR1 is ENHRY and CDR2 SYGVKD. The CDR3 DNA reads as TGTGCCATCAGTGGGGTGTTCACAGATACGCAGTATTTT. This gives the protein CAISGVFTDTQYF.

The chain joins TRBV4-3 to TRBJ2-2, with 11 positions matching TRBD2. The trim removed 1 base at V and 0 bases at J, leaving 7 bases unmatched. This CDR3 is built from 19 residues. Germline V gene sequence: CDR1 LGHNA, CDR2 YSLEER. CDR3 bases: TGCGCCAGCAGCCAAGCGGGGGGACTAGCGGCGCCGAACACCGGGGAGCTGTTTTTT. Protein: CASSQAGGLAAPNTGELFF.

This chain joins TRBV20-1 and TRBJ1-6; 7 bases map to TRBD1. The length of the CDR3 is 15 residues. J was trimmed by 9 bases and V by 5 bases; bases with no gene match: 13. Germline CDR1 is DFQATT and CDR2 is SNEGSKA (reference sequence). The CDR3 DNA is TGCAGTGCTTTCCTACAGGGGCGCGAAGGTTCACCCCTCCACTTT. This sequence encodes CSAFLQGREGSPLHF.